These 11 T cell receptor beta chains originate from one sample sequenced in a study of OX40 agonist ivuxolimab in advanced cancers. Sequencing used immunoSEQ multiplex PCR; TCRdb keeps in-frame clones, though not all of them. Found here are around 15,000 clones, around nine tenths of them singletons; the top ten hold around 20%. This specimen was CD4+ or CD8+ T cells sorted from blood, taken in a trial of the OX40 agonist ivuxolimab. Receptors originate from an adult with an advanced solid tumor such as melanoma, head and neck, liver or kidney cancer.

The chain links TRBV18 to TRBJ2-2; D gene unclear. Germline-derived CDR1 and CDR2 are KGHSH and LQKENI. The CDR3 loop spans 13 amino acids. With 0 bases removed from V and 6 bases from J, the gap between germline ends came to 5 bases. Written as DNA, the CDR3 is TGTGCCAGCTCACCACCGGGTCCCGGGGAGCTGTTTTTT. This gives the protein CASSPPGPGELFF.

The CDR3 loop is CASSLAVGDPVDTQYF. The CDR3 DNA is TGTGCCAGCAGCTTAGCAGTTGGGGACCCAGTAGATACGCAGTATTTT. The chain couples TRBV7-2 to TRBJ2-3; TRBD1 or TRBD2 may be the D gene (5 bases each). The CDR3 extends over 16 amino acids. Trimming cost V 0 bases and J 5 bases, with 15 bases left between them. Germline V gene lookup returns CDR1 SGHTA and CDR2 FQGNSA.

This sequence joins TRBV7-2 and TRBJ1-2; no firm D call. Trimming removed 0 bases at V and 8 bases at J, with 13 bases between. The germline V gene has CDR1 SGHTA and CDR2 FQGNSA. The CDR3 consists of 14 residues. The CDR3 DNA follows: TGTGCCAGCAGCTTAGCGTGGGAAGGAAGGGGCTACACCTTC. Amino acids: CASSLAWEGRGYTF.

This clone was counted once. J is TRBJ2-1 and V is TRBV7-6, with D possibly TRBD2 on 6 matching bases. The CDR3 has 12 amino acids. The V gene's germline CDR1 is SGHVS and CDR2 FNYEAQ. V was cut by 5 bases and J by 10 bases, with 12 bases left in between. As DNA, the CDR3 is TGTGCCAGCAGCGAGGACTACTCCGAGCAGTTCTTC. The encoded protein is CASSEDYSEQFF.

V usage is TRBV7-2 and J usage is TRBJ2-4; D uncertain. V lost 5 bases and J 4 bases, leaving 3 bases between the germline ends. The CDR3 has 11 residues. The V gene's germline CDR1 is SGHTA and CDR2 FQGNSA. Here the CDR3 DNA reads TGTGCCAGCAGCGGTAAAAACATTCAGTACTTC. Protein product: CASSGKNIQYF.

J is TRBJ2-3 and V is TRBV25-1; weak D call: TRBD2 (5 bases). V lost 3 bases, J lost 5 bases, and 12 bases lay in between. This CDR3 comprises 14 residues. Germline CDR1 and CDR2: MGHDK and SYGVNS. CDR3 protein: CASSDAGGRDTQYF. The CDR3, as DNA: TGTGCCAGCAGTGATGCAGGAGGTAGAGATACGCAGTATTTT.

This sequence joins TRBV12-2 and TRBJ2-7; the table gives TRBD2 as D, unverified against the DNA. TRBV12-2 is a pseudogene segment. The CDR3 is made up of 13 amino acids. In DNA form, the CDR3 reads TGTGCAAGTCGCCGGGACTTCTCCTACGAGCAGTACTTC. Its translation: CASRRDFSYEQYF.

This clone appeared a few times. This chain uses TRBV5-6 with TRBJ1-2; D possibly corresponds to TRBD1 (6 bases). This CDR3 contains 14 residues. The V gene's germline CDR1 is SGHDT and CDR2 YYEEEE. V lost 4 bases and J 4 bases, leaving 14 bases between the germline ends. CDR3 in amino acids: CASSGTTGIYGYTF. CDR3 coding DNA: TGTGCCAGCAGCGGAACCACAGGGATCTATGGCTACACCTTC.

The gene calls are TRBV18 and TRBJ2-2; no clear D gene. V lost 3 bases, J lost 6 bases, and 8 bases lay in between. This CDR3 is built from 13 residues. Per germline, CDR1 KGHSH and CDR2 LQKENI. The CDR3 region has the DNA TGTGCCAGCTCACCCAAGAAGGCCGGGGAGCTGTTTTTT. Its translation is CASSPKKAGELFF. Full variable domain (rest looked up from reference TRBV18 and TRBJ2-2): NAGVMQNPRHLVRRRGQEARLRCSPMKGHSHVYWYRQLPEEGLKFMVYLQKENIIDESGMPKERFSAEFPKEGPSILRIQQVVRGDSAAYFCASSPKKAGELFFGEGSRLTVL.

The chain joins TRBV27 to TRBJ1-2, with 7 bases lining up with TRBD1. This CDR3 spans 14 amino acids. V dropped 5 bases and J dropped 6; count of bases not matched to a gene: 9. In germline, CDR1 is MNHEY, CDR2 SMNVEV (reference sequence). The CDR3 sequence: CASSISTGTDGYTF. Written as DNA, the CDR3 is TGTGCCAGCAGTATCTCCACCGGGACAGATGGCTACACCTTC.

The CDR3 nucleotides are TGTGCCAGCAGCCCACAACCGGGACTAGCGGGCGAGCAGTACTTC. This encodes CASSPQPGLAGEQYF. The chain carries TRBV7-2 and TRBJ2-7, with TRBD2 identical over 12 bases. Looked up from germline, CDR1 is SGHTA and CDR2 is FQGNSA. The V and J ends lost 5 bases and 6 bases, in that order; junction bases with no gene match: 8. CDR3 length equals 15 residues.